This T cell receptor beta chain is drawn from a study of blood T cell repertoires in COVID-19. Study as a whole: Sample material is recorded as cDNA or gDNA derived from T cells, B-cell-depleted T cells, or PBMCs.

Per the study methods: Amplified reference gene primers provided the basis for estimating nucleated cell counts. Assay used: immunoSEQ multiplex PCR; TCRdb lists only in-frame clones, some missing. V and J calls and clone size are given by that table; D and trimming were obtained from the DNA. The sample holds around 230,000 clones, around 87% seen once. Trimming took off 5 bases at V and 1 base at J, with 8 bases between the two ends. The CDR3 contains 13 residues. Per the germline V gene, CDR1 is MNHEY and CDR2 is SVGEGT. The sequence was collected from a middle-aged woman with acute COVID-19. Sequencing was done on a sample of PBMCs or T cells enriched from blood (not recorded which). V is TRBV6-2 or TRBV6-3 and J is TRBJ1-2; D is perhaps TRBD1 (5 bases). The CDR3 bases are TGTGCCAGCAGTGACAGCTTTAACTATGGCTACACCTTC. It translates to CASSDSFNYGYTF.